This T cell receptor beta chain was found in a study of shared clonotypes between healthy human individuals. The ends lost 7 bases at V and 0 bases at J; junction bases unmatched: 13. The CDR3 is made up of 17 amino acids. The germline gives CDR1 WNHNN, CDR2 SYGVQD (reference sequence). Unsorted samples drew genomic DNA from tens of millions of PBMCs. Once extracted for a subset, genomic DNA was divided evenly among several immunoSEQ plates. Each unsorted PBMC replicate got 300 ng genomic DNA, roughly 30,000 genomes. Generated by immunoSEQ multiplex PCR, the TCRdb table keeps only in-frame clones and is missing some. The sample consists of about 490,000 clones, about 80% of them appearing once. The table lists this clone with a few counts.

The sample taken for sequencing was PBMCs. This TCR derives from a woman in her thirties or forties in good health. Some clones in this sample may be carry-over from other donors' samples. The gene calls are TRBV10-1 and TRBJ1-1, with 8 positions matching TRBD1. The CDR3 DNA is TGCGCCAGCACAGACTATCTCAGGGGGCATTTGAACACTGAAGCTTTCTTT. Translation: CASTDYLRGHLNTEAFF.